This TCR beta chain appears in the sequencing data of a study of shared clonotypes between healthy human individuals. This clone occurred a few times. The method was immunoSEQ multiplex PCR; TCRdb's version includes in-frame clones alone and lacks a portion of them. The table shows some 550,000 clones, with roughly 97% occurring only once. The trim removed 5 bases at V and 3 bases at J, leaving 2 bases unmatched. CDR1 is SGHAT, CDR2 FQNNGV, per germline. This CDR3 has 14 residues. The material sequenced was naive CD4+ T cells sorted from blood. Specified subset: CD45RA+ positively selected. V usage is TRBV11-2 and J usage is TRBJ1-1, with TRBD1 matching over 11 bases. The receptor was derived from a woman aged 25 to 39 in good health. CDR3 region: CASSQDRGHTEAFF. CDR3 DNA: TGTGCCAGCAGCCAGGACAGGGGGCACACTGAAGCTTTCTTT.